These 11 T cell receptor beta chains were sequenced from one sample in a study of blood T cells in healthy people across ages. A sample-barcoded 5' primer and a J-beta primer mix were used in a second PCR of roughly 6 to 11 cycles. In TCRdb, the 5' RACE reads were re-called with MiXCR into one record per CDR3 protein. The table has hundreds of thousands of distinct CDR3 sequences, just over 55% seen once. The sample comprised blood. The receptors originated from a man aged 40-55 years in good health.

The rearrangement joins TRBV20-1 to TRBJ2-1, with D possibly being TRBD1 (6 bases). Germline V lookup: CDR1 DFQATT, CDR2 SNEGSKA (reference sequence). Trimming pared 4 bases from V and 12 bases from J, leaving 10 bases between. The CDR3 spans 10 residues. For the CDR3, the DNA is TGCAGTGCTACTCAACAGGGGCAGTTCTTC. Amino acids: CSATQQGQFF.

This sequence joins TRBV5-1 and TRBJ2-5; D is possibly TRBD1 (6 bases). The V gene's germline CDR1 is SGHRS and CDR2 YFSETQ. The CDR3 contains 14 residues. V lost 0 bases and J 5 bases, leaving 11 bases between the germline ends. The CDR3 spells CASSLGQEPETQYF. In DNA form, the CDR3 reads TGCGCCAGCAGCTTGGGACAGGAACCGGAGACCCAGTACTTC.

The chain employs TRBV7-9 and TRBJ2-1, with 14 bases that match TRBD2. Looked up from germline, CDR1 is SEHNR and CDR2 is FQNEAQ (reference sequence). Trimming took 7 bases from V and 0 from J; bases not matched to a gene: 8. The CDR3 is 18 residues long. The CDR3 loop reads CASTGLTSGRASYNEQFF. CDR3 sequence (DNA): TGTGCCAGCACGGGCCTGACTAGCGGGAGGGCCTCCTACAATGAGCAGTTCTTC.

The CDR3, as DNA: TGTGCCAGCAGTTATGTCGGGGATCCTAACACCGGGGAGCTGTTTTTT. Translated, it gives CASSYVGDPNTGELFF. The chain has TRBV6-2 or TRBV6-3 and TRBJ2-2; TRBD2 might be the D (5 bases). Germline V gene lookup returns CDR1 MNHEY and CDR2 SVGEGT. The V gene lost 3 bases and the J gene lost 2 bases, with 13 bases spanning the gap. The CDR3 is made up of 16 amino acids.

The chain uses TRBV12-3 or TRBV12-4 and TRBJ2-7, with unresolved D. Trimming took off 4 bases at V and 7 bases at J, with 11 bases between the two ends. CDR3 length equals 12 residues. The CDR3 DNA sequence: TGTGCCAGCAGTTCTAGTTCCAATGAGCAGTACTTC. This gives the protein CASSSSSNEQYF.

The rearrangement joins TRBV6-1 to TRBJ1-4; D gene unclear. Germline V gives CDR1 MNHNS, CDR2 SASEGT. V was shortened by 2 bases and J by 0 bases, with 4 bases between the two germline ends. The CDR3 runs to 14 residues. The CDR3 nucleotides read TGTGCCAGCAGTGAATTTGCAACTAATGAAAAACTGTTTTTT. Amino acid sequence: CASSEFATNEKLFF.

This chain connects TRBV25-1 to TRBJ1-5; D gene uncertain. Germline V gives CDR1 MGHDK, CDR2 SYGVNS. Trimming removed 2 bases at V and 7 bases at J, with 9 bases between. The CDR3 has 13 residues. The CDR3 spells CASSEGLGQPQHF. In nucleotides, the CDR3 is TGTGCCAGCAGTGAAGGGTTGGGACAGCCCCAGCATTTT.

The chain combines TRBV12-3 or TRBV12-4 with TRBJ1-2; 7 bases agree with TRBD1. The CDR3 spans 13 residues. The V and J ends lost 6 bases and 8 bases, in that order; junction bases with no gene match: 9. The CDR3 nucleotides read TGTGCCAGCAGCGTCAGACAGGGAGGCGGCTACACCTTC. This codes for CASSVRQGGGYTF.

The V gene is TRBV27, the J gene TRBJ1-1; 7 bases match TRBD1. Germline CDR1 and CDR2: MNHEY and SMNVEV (reference sequence). V trimming: 6 bases; J trimming: 8 bases; junction bases outside the gene matches: 9. CDR3 length: 13 residues. For the CDR3, the DNA is TGTGCCAGCAGGCCAGGGGGGGCCTGGGAAGCTTTCTTT. Amino acid sequence: CASRPGGAWEAFF.

This clonotype was detected a few times. V is TRBV5-1 and J is TRBJ2-5, with 13 bases that match TRBD2. In germline, CDR1 is SGHRS, CDR2 YFSETQ. This CDR3 contains 17 residues. The V segment lost 5 bases and the J segment 7 bases; nucleotides outside the gene matches: 14. The CDR3 sequence: CASSPGLAGAGRGTQYF. The DNA of the CDR3 is TGCGCCAGCAGTCCCGGACTAGCGGGGGCCGGACGGGGGACCCAGTACTTC. Filled out from reference TRBV5-1 and TRBJ2-5, the complete variable domain reads KAGVTQTPRYLIKTRGQQVTLSCSPISGHRSVSWYQQTPGQGLQFLFEYFSETQRNKGNFPGRFSGRQFSNSRSEMNVSTLELGDSALYLCASSPGLAGAGRGTQYFGPGTRLLVL.

The rearrangement uses TRBV5-1 and TRBJ2-1; 8 bases align to TRBD1. Per the germline V gene, CDR1 is SGHRS and CDR2 is YFSETQ. This CDR3 contains 18 residues. Unmatched junction bases numbered 10, after V lost 1 base and J lost 1 base. CDR3 amino acids: CASSLWSFGDRSYNEQFF. CDR3 DNA: TGCGCCAGCAGCTTGTGGTCTTTCGGGGACAGGTCCTACAATGAGCAGTTCTTC.